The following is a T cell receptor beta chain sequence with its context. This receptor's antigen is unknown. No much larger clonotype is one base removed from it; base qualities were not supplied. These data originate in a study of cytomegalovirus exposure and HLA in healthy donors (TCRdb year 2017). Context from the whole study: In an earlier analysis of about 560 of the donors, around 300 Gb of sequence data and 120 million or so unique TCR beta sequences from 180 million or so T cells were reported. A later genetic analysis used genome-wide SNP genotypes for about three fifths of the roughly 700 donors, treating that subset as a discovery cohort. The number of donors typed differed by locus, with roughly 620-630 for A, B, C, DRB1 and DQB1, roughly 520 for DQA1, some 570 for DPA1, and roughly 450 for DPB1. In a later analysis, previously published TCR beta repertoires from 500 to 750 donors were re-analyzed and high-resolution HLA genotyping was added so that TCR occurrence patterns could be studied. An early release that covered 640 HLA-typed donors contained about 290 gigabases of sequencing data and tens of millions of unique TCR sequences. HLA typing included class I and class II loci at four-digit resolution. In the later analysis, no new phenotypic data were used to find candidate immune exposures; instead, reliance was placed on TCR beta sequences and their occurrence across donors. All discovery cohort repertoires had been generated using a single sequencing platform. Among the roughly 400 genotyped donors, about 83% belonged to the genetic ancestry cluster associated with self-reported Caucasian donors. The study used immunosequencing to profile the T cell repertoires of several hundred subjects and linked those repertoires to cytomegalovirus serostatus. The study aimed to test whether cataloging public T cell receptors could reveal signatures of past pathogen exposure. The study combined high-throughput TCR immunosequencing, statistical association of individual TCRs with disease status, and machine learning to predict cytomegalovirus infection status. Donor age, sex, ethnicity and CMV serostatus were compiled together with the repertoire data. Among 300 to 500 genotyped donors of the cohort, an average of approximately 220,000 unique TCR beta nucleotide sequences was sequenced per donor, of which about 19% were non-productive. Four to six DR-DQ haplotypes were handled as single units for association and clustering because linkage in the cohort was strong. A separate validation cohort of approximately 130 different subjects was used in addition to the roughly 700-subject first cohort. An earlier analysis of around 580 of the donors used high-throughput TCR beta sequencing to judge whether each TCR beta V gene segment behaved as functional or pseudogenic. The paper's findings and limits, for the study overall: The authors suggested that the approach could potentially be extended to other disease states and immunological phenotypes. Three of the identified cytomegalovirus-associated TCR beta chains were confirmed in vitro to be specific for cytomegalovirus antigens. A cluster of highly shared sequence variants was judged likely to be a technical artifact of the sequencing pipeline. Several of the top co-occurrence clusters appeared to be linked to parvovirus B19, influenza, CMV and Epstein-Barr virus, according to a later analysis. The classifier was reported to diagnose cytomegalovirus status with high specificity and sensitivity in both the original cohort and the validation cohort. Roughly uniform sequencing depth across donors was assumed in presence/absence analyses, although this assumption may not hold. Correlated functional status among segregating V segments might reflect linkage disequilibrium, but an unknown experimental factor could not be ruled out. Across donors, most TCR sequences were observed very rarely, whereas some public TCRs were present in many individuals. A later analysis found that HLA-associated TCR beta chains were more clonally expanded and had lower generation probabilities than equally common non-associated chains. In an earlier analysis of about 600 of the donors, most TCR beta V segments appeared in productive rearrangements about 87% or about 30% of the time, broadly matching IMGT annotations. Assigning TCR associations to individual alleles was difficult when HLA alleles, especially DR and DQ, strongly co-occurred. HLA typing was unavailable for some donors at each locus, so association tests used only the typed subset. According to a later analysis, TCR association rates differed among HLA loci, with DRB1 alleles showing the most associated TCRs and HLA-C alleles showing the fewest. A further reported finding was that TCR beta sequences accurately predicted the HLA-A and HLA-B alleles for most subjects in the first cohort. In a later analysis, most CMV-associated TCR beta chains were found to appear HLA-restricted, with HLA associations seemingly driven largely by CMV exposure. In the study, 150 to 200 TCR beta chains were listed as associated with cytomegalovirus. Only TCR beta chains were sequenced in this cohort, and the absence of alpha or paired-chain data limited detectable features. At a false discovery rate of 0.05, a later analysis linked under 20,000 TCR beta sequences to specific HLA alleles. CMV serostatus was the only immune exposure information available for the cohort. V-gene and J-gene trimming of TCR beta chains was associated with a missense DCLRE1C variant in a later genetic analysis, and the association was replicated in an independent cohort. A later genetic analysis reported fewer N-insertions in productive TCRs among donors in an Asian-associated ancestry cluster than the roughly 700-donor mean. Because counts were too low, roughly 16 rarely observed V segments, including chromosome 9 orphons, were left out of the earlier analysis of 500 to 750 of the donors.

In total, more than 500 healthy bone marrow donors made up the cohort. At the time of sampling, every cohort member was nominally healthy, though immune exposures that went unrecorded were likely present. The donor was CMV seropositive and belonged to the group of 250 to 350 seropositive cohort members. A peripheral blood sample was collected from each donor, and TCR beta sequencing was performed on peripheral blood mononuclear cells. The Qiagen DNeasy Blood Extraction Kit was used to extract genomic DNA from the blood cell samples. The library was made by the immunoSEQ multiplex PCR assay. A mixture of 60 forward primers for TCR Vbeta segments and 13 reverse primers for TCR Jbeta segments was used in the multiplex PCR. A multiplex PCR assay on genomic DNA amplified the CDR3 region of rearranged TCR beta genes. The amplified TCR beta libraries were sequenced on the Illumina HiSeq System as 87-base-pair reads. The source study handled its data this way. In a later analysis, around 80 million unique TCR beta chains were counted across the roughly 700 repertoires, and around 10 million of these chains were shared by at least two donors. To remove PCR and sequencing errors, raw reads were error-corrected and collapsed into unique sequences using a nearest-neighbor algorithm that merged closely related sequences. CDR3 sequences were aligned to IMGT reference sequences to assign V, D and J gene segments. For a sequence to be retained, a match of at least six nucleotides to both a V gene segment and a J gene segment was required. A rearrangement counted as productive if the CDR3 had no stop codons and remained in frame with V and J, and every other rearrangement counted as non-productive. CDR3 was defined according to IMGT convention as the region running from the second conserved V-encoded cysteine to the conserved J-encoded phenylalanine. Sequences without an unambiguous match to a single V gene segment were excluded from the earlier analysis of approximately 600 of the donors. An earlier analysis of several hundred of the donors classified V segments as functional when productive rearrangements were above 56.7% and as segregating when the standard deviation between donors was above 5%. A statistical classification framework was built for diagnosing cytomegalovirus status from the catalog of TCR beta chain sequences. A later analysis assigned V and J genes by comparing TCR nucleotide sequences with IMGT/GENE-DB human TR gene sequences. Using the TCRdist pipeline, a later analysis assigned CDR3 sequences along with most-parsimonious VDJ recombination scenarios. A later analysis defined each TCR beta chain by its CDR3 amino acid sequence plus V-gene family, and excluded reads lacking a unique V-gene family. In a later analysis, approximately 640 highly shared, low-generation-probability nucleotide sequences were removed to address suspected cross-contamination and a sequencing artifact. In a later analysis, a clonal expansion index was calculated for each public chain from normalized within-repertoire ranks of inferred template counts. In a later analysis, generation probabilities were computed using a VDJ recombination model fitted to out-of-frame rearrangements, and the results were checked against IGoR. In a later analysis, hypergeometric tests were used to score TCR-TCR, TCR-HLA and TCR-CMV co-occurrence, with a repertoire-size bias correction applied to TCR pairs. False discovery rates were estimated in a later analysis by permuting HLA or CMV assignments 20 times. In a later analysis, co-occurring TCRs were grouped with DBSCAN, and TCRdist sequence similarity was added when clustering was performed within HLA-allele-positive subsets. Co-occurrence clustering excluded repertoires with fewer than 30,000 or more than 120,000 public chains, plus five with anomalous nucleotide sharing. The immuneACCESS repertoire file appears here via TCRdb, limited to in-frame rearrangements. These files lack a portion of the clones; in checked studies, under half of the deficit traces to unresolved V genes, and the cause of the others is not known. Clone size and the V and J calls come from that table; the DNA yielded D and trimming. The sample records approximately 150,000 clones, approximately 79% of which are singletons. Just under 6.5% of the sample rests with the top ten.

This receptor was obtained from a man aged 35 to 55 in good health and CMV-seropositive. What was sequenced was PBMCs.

The DNA sequence is given as TGTGCCAGCTCACCGGGGGCGGGAGAGACCCAGTACTTC. This encodes CASSPGAGETQYF. The chain was built from TRBV18 and TRBJ2-5; TRBD1 is a possible D gene, resting on 6 matching bases. From the cysteine through the phenylalanine, the CDR3 covers 13 amino acids. Only CDR3 DNA is held: 39 bases, read in frame from base 1. According to the germline V gene, CDR1 reads KGHSH and CDR2 reads LQKENI. Trimming removed 3 bases from V and 4 bases from J, leaving 9 bases between the germline ends.